The rows below give T cell receptor beta chains drawn from one sample of a study of blood T cell repertoires in COVID-19. Data came from immunoSEQ multiplex PCR; TCRdb stores just in-frame clones and leaves some out. In the table there are under 200,000 clones, over 75% of which are singletons. The sample comprised peripheral blood. These receptors were collected from a man between 65 and 85 years old with acute or convalescent COVID-19. The CDR3 runs from the conserved cysteine through the conserved F or W. The D gene is left open where the match is weak. Rows may omit the clone size; those that give it use once, few, many or a size class.

D gene,clone size,V gene,J gene,CDR3 DNA,CDR3 protein
TRBD1,.,TRBV19,TRBJ1-4,TGTGCCAGCGGGACAGGGGTTGCTAATGAAAAACTGTTTTTT,CASGTGVANEKLFF
TRBD1,.,TRBV10-3,TRBJ1-3,TGTGCCATCAGTTCTGTTGACAGGGTATACTCTGGAAACACCATATATTTT,CAISSVDRVYSGNTIYF
.,.,TRBV10-3,TRBJ2-5,TGTGCCATCAGTGAGGGGGAAGCGGCCCAAGAGACCCAGTACTTC,CAISEGEAAQETQYF
TRBD2,.,TRBV7-7,TRBJ2-1,TGTGCCAGCAGCGACTTAGCGGGTCGGCAGTTCTTC,CASSDLAGRQFF
.,.,TRBV7-2,TRBJ1-6,TGTGCCAGCAGCCACGAGGGCTTATCCCCCCTCCACTTT,CASSHEGLSPLHF
.,.,TRBV5-4,TRBJ2-7,TGTGCCAGCAGCTTGGACAGTTCGTCTGAGCAGTACTTC,CASSLDSSSEQYF
.,.,TRBV6-5,TRBJ1-1,TGTGCCAGCAGTTACTCTCAGGGCTACGCTGAAGCTTTCTTT,CASSYSQGYAEAFF
TRBD1,.,TRBV10-2,TRBJ2-7,TGCGCCAGCAGTGATGGACAGGGGGCTTGGTACGAGCAGTACTTC,CASSDGQGAWYEQYF
.,.,TRBV18,TRBJ1-1,TGTGCCAGCTCACCTGGGTTGGAGGACACTGAAGCTTTCTTT,CASSPGLEDTEAFF
.,few,TRBV6-5,TRBJ2-1,TGTGCCAGCAATCTGGTTGGCGAGCAGTTCTTC,CASNLVGEQFF
.,.,TRBV5-4,TRBJ1-1,TGTGCCAGCAGCGGTCGGGCGGGCCCGAACACTGAAGCTTTCTTT,CASSGRAGPNTEAFF
.,.,TRBV28,TRBJ2-7,TGTGCCAGCAGTTTCAGTCCCTCCTACGAGCAGTACTTC,CASSFSPSYEQYF
TRBD1,.,TRBV6-4,TRBJ1-6,TGTGCCAGCCACCGGACAGGGGTCAGGTCCTATAATTCACCCCTCCACTTT,CASHRTGVRSYNSPLHF
.,few,TRBV5-1,TRBJ1-6,TGCGCCAGCAGCTTGGCAGGGCCGGGTTCACCCCTCCACTTT,CASSLAGPGSPLHF
.,.,TRBV6-4,TRBJ1-6,TGTGCCAGCAGTCGGGAGTCAGATTCACCCCTCCACTTT,CASSRESDSPLHF
.,.,TRBV5-4,TRBJ2-5,TGTGCCAGCAGTCCCCGGGACACCTTCCAAGAGACCCAGTACTTC,CASSPRDTFQETQYF
.,few,TRBV18,TRBJ2-7,TGTGCCAGCTCACCACCCTCGGGAGAGAGCGAGCAGTACTTC,CASSPPSGESEQYF
.,.,TRBV27,TRBJ2-5,TGTGCCAGCAGACGAGAAGAGACCCAGTACTTC,CASRREETQYF
.,few,TRBV4-3,TRBJ2-7,TGCGCCAGCAGCCAGCAACAGGGACCCTACGAGCAGTACTTC,CASSQQQGPYEQYF
.,.,TRBV2,TRBJ1-5,TGTGCCAGCAGTGGGACAGCAAGAGCTAATCAGCCCCAGCATTTT,CASSGTARANQPQHF
.,.,TRBV3-1/TRBV3-2,TRBJ2-3,TGTGCCAGCAGCCAAGTTCAGTCGGGGGGCCTCACAGATACGCAGTATTTT,CASSQVQSGGLTDTQYF
TRBD1,few,TRBV5-6,TRBJ2-7,TGTGCCAGCAGCGATAGACAGGGTGCTAGGGAGCAGTACTTC,CASSDRQGAREQYF
.,few,TRBV29-1,TRBJ2-7,TGCAGCGTTCTTCCCCCGGGAACCTACGAGCAGTACTTC,CSVLPPGTYEQYF
TRBD1,few,TRBV6-2/TRBV6-3,TRBJ2-5,TGTGCCAGCAGCCGACAGGGACAAGAGACCCAGTACTTC,CASSRQGQETQYF
.,.,TRBV5-1,TRBJ2-5,TGCGCCAGCAGCCCCGACGGGTACCAAGAGACCCAGTACTTC,CASSPDGYQETQYF
TRBD1,.,TRBV7-9,TRBJ2-7,TGTGCCAGCGCCACCACAGGGGTCGTCTACGAGCAGTACTTC,CASATTGVVYEQYF
.,.,TRBV10-1,TRBJ2-3,TGCGCCAGCAGCCGTGAGGATACGCAGTATTTT,CASSREDTQYF
.,.,TRBV5-4,TRBJ2-1,TGTGCCAGCAGCTTGGCCCGGAGCTCCTACAATGAGCAGTTCTTC,CASSLARSSYNEQFF
.,.,TRBV24-1,TRBJ2-1,TGTGCCACCGGCCCGGGCGGGACGGGTTACAATGAGCAGTTCTTC,CATGPGGTGYNEQFF
TRBD2,once,TRBV6-1,TRBJ2-7,TGTGCCAGCAGTGAAGTACTAGCGGGGGGGGACGAGCAGTACTTC,CASSEVLAGGDEQYF
.,.,TRBV2,TRBJ1-2,TGTGCCAGCAGTGAAGCGCGCCAAAATTATGGCTACACCTTC,CASSEARQNYGYTF
.,.,TRBV5-4,TRBJ2-1,TGTGCCAGCAGCTTGGTACCACCGGTCGATGAGCAGTTCTTC,CASSLVPPVDEQFF
.,.,TRBV24-1,TRBJ1-5,TGTGCCACCAGTGATCCACAGGGTCCCAATCAGCCCCAGCATTTT,CATSDPQGPNQPQHF
.,.,TRBV6-6,TRBJ1-5,TGTGCCAGCAGCATCCAGGGGAATCAGCCCCAGCATTTT,CASSIQGNQPQHF
.,once,TRBV27,TRBJ1-1,TGTGCCAGCAGTTTATTCGGAGGCAGCCAATTCGTCACTGAAGCTTTCTTT,CASSLFGGSQFVTEAFF
.,.,TRBV6-5,TRBJ2-7,TGTGCCAGCAGTTACTCGACGAATGGAGATTACGAGCAGTACTTC,CASSYSTNGDYEQYF
TRBD2,few,TRBV10-1,TRBJ2-7,TGCGCCAGCAGCGGACTAGGGTACTACGAGCAGTACTTC,CASSGLGYYEQYF